Listed below are T cell receptor beta chains from one sample, sequenced in a study of beta chain features in type 1 diabetes. Clones were sequenced by immunoSEQ multiplex PCR, and TCRdb holds only the in-frame ones, with some missing. The sample includes some 160,000 clones, just over 8% seen only once; the top ten take more than 0.45%. Sequencing input: central memory CD4+ T cells from blood. The receptors stem from a woman aged 18-29 years with type 1 diabetes. The CDR3 runs from the conserved cysteine through the conserved F or W. The order of the fields is J gene, D gene, clone size, V gene, CDR3 DNA, CDR3 protein. The D gene is left open where the match is weak. Part of the rows lack a size; the others show once, few, many or a class for expanded clones.

J: TRBJ2-5
D: NA
size: few
V: TRBV7-9
DNA: TGTGCCAGCAGCAGTTTGGGCTTTGAGACCCAGTACTTC
CDR3: CASSSLGFETQYF

J: TRBJ2-4
D: TRBD1
size: NA
V: TRBV6-6
DNA: TGTGCCAGCGTAAGGGGACAGGCGGAAAACATTCAGTACTTC
CDR3: CASVRGQAENIQYF

J: TRBJ2-1
D: TRBD1
size: few
V: TRBV4-2
DNA: TGTGCCAGCAGCCCCCTCACCAGGACAGGGACGGGCAATGAGCAGTTCTTC
CDR3: CASSPLTRTGTGNEQFF

J: TRBJ2-2
D: NA
size: few
V: TRBV18
DNA: TGTGCCAGCTCACCGGGGCGGGAAAACACCGGGGAGCTGTTTTTT
CDR3: CASSPGRENTGELFF

J: TRBJ2-7
D: NA
size: NA
V: TRBV29-1
DNA: TGCAGCGTTGAGGCCGGGTCCTACGAGCAGTACTTC
CDR3: CSVEAGSYEQYF

J: TRBJ2-7
D: NA
size: few
V: TRBV28
DNA: TGTGCCAGCAGTTTGGGCACCATCTCCTACGAGCAGTACTTC
CDR3: CASSLGTISYEQYF

J: TRBJ2-1
D: NA
size: few
V: TRBV4-2
DNA: TGTGCCAGCAGCCAAGTAGGCGGTTACAATGAGCAGTTCTTC
CDR3: CASSQVGGYNEQFF

J: TRBJ1-5
D: NA
size: few
V: TRBV27
DNA: TGTGCCAGCAGAGCGGATTTTAAAGGGAGCAATCAGCCCCAGCATTTT
CDR3: CASRADFKGSNQPQHF

J: TRBJ2-2
D: TRBD2
size: few
V: TRBV5-4
DNA: TGTGCCAGCAGCCACACGGGGGGGACCGGGGAGCTGTTTTTT
CDR3: CASSHTGGTGELFF

J: TRBJ2-4
D: NA
size: few
V: TRBV11-2
DNA: TGTGCCAGCAGCATCCCAGGGTTGCACATTCAGTACTTC
CDR3: CASSIPGLHIQYF

J: TRBJ2-2
D: TRBD2
size: NA
V: TRBV4-3
DNA: TGCGCCAGCAGCGGGAGGGCCCTCGCCGGGGAGCTGTTTTTT
CDR3: CASSGRALAGELFF

J: TRBJ2-3
D: NA
size: few
V: TRBV7-8
DNA: TGTGCCAGCAGCTTAGATCAGCGGGCCATAGATACGCAGTATTTT
CDR3: CASSLDQRAIDTQYF

J: TRBJ1-5
D: NA
size: few
V: TRBV7-9
DNA: TGTGCCAGCAGCTTGGACAGCCAGCCCCAGCATTTT
CDR3: CASSLDSQPQHF

J: TRBJ2-7
D: NA
size: NA
V: TRBV2
DNA: TGTGCCAGCAGTGAACGTAGGGGCTCCTACGAGCAGTACTTC
CDR3: CASSERRGSYEQYF

J: TRBJ2-7
D: NA
size: NA
V: TRBV14
DNA: TGTGCCAGCAGCCAATGGGCCTCCTACGAGCAGTACTTC
CDR3: CASSQWASYEQYF

J: TRBJ2-7
D: NA
size: few
V: TRBV28
DNA: TGTGCCAGCAGAGAGACTGAGTACGAGCAGTACTTC
CDR3: CASRETEYEQYF